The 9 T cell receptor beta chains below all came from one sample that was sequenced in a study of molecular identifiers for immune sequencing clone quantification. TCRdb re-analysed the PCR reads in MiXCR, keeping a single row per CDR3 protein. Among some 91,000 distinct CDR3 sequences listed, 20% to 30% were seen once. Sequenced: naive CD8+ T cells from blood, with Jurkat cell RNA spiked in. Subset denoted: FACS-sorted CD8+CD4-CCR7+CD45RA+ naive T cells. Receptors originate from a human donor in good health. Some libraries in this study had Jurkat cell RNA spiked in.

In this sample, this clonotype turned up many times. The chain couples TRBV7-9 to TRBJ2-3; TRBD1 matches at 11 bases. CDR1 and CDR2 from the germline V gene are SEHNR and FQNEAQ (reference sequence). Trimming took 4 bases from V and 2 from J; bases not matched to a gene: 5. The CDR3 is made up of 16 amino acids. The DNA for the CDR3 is TGTGCCAGCAGCTCCCGGACAGGGGGCATCACAGATACGCAGTATTTT. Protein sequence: CASSSRTGGITDTQYF.

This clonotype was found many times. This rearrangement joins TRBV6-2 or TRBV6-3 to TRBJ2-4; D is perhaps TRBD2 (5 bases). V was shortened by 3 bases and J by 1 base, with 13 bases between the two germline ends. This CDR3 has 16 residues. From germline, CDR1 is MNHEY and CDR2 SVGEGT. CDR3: CASSYGPGKAKNIQYF. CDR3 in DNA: TGTGCCAGCAGTTATGGTCCGGGAAAGGCCAAAAACATTCAGTACTTC.

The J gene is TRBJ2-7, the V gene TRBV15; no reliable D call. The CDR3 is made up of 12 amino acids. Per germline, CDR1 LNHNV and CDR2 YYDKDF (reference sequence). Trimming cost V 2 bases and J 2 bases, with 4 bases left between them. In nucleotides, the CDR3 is TGTGCCACCAGCAGAAATACCTACGAGCAGTACTTC. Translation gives CATSRNTYEQYF. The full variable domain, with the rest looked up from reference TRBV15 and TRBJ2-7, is DAMVIQNPRYQVTQFGKPVTLSCSQTLNHNVMYWYQQKSSQAPKLLFHYYDKDFNNEADTPDNFQSRRPNTSFCFLDIRSPGLGDTAMYLCATSRNTYEQYFGPGTRLTVT.

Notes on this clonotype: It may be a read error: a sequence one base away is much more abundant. CDR3 nucleotides: TGTGCCAGCAGTTGTGGGGGGGGCGGTGAAAAACTGTTTTTT. It specifies CASSCGGGGEKLFF. The chain recombines TRBV6-5 with TRBJ1-4; D perhaps matches TRBD1 (6 bases). Germline V gene sequence: CDR1 MNHEY, CDR2 SVGAGI. There are 14 residues in the CDR3. The V gene lost 4 bases and the J gene lost 7 bases, with 13 bases spanning the gap.

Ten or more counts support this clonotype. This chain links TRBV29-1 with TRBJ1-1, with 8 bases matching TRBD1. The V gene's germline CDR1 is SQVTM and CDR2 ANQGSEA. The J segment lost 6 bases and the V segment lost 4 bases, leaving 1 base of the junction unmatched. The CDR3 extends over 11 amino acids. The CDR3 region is CSVGTGSEAFF. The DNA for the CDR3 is TGCAGCGTTGGGACAGGGTCTGAAGCTTTCTTT.

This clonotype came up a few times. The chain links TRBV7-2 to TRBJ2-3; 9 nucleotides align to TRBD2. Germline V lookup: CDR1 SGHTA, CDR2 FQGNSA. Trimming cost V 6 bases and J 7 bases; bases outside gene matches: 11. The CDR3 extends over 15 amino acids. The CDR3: CASRESGGTLNTQYF. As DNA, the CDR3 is TGTGCCAGCAGGGAAAGCGGGGGGACGCTAAATACGCAGTATTTT.

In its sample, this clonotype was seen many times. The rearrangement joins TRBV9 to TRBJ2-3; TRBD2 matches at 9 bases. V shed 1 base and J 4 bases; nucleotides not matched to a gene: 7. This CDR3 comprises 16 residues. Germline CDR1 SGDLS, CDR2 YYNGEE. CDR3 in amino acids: CASSVYGGGAADTQYF. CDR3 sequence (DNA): TGTGCCAGCAGCGTATACGGCGGGGGGGCCGCAGATACGCAGTATTTT.

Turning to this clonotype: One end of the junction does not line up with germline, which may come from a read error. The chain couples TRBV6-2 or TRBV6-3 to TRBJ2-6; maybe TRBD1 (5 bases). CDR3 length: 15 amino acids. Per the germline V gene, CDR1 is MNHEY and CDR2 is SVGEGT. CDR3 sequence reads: CARSDPASGAPVLTF. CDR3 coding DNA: TGTGCCCGCAGTGATCCCGCCTCTGGGGCCCCCGTCCTGACTTTC.

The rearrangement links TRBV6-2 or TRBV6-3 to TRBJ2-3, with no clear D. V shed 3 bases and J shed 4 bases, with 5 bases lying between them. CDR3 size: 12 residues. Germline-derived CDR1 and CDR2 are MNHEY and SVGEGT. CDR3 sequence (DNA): TGTGCCAGCAGTTATGCCGCAGATACGCAGTATTTT. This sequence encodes CASSYAADTQYF.